The entry that follows covers one T cell receptor beta chain sequence. Per germline, CDR1 SGDLS and CDR2 YYNGEE. This CDR3 contains 16 residues. V lost 4 bases and J lost 6; bases outside the gene matches: 14. This sample is drawn from a study of TIL therapy for anti-PD-1-resistant metastatic lung cancer. The overall study: Tumors had a median PD-L1 proportion score of 6%. Tumors carried a median roughly 1.6 non-synonymous mutations per megabase. Most patients had lung adenocarcinoma; several tumors were EGFR-mutant, two ALK-rearranged; half smoked currently or formerly.

Sequencing used immunoSEQ v3. Only in-frame clones appear in the TCRdb table, and some are missing; sequencing was by immunoSEQ multiplex PCR. The table shows 95,000 or so clones, with roughly two thirds occurring only once. Time point indicated: pre-treatment sample, taken before nivolumab and TIL therapy. Tumor tissue came from excised metastases, mostly pleural nodules or supraclavicular lymph nodes. This rearrangement joins TRBV9 to TRBJ2-7; 9 nucleotides line up with TRBD1. This receptor was obtained from a person aged 25-85 years with non-small cell lung cancer. This material consisted of tumor tissue, taken at baseline. The CDR3 bases are TGTGCCAGCAGCCCTAGGCTGTCACAGGGGGCTAGCGAGCAGTACTTC. Encoded protein: CASSPRLSQGASEQYF.